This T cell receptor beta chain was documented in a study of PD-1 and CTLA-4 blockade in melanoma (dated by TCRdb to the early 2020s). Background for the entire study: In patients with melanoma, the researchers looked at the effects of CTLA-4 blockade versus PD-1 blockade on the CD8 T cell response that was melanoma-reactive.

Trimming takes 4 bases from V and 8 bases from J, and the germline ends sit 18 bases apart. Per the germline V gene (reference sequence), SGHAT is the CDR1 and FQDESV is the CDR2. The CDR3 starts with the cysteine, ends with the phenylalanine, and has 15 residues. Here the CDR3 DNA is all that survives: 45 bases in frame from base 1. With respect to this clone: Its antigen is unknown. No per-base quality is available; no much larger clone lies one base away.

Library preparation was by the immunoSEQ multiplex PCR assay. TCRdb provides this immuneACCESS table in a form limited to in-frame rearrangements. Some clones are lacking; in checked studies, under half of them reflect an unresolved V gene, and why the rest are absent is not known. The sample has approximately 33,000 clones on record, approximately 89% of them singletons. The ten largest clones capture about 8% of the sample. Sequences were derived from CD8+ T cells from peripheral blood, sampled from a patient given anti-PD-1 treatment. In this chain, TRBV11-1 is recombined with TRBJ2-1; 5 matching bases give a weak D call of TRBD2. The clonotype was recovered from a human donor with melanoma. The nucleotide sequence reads TGTGCCAGCAGCTCCCTAAGCGGCCAGCAGGATGAGCAGTTCTTC. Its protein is CASSSLSGQQDEQFF. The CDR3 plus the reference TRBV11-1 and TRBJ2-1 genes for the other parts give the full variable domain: EAEVAQSPRYKITEKSQAVAFWCDPISGHATLYWYRQILGQGPELLVQFQDESVVDDSQLPKDRFSAERLKGVDSTLKIQPAELGDSAMYLCASSSLSGQQDEQFFGPGTRLTVL.